Listed here are 30 T cell receptor beta chains from one sample, sequenced in a study of blood T cell repertoires in COVID-19. The protocol was immunoSEQ multiplex PCR, while the TCRdb copy is restricted to in-frame clones and leaves out a portion. Of 350,000 to 450,000 clones listed, roughly nine tenths are singletons. The sequencing sample was made of peripheral blood. The receptors were sampled from a man aged 35 to 55 with acute or convalescent COVID-19.

This chain joins TRBV27 and TRBJ1-6; 8 bases are a match to TRBD1. Germline V lookup: CDR1 MNHEY, CDR2 SMNVEV (reference sequence). J lost 4 bases, V lost 6 bases, and 20 bases had no gene match. This CDR3 contains 20 residues. The CDR3 DNA is TGTGCCAGCAGCCGCATACCATCAGGACGGACAGGGTTATATAATTCACCCCTCCACTTT. As protein: CASSRIPSGRTGLYNSPLHF.

The chain uses TRBV23-1 and TRBJ1-5; TRBD1 aligns across 8 bases. TRBV23-1 is designated an ORF whose function remains uncertain. The CDR3 runs to 16 residues. The V segment lost 7 bases and the J segment 5 bases; nucleotides outside the gene matches: 13. The CDR3 loop reads CASTYPDRVGDQPQHF. CDR3 DNA sequence: TGCGCCAGCACCTACCCGGACAGGGTTGGAGATCAGCCCCAGCATTTT.

The chain carries TRBV7-8 and TRBJ1-2; D is undetermined. The CDR3 consists of 12 residues. V lost 5 bases, J lost 6 bases, and 10 bases lay in between. Germline CDR1 SGHVS, CDR2 FQNEAQ. The CDR3 spells CASSQAGDGYTF. The CDR3 nucleotides read TGTGCCAGCAGCCAAGCCGGGGATGGCTACACCTTC.

This chain links TRBV21-1 with TRBJ1-5; no check of the table's D call, TRBD1, against the DNA was made. TRBV21-1 is marked as a pseudogene. The CDR3 runs to 19 residues. For the CDR3, the DNA is TGTGCCAGCAGCAAACTGGGCAGGGGGCGCTCGTTTAGCAATCAGCCCCAGCATTTT. Encoded protein: CASSKLGRGRSFSNQPQHF.

The chain uses TRBV12-3 or TRBV12-4 and TRBJ2-5; D perhaps matches TRBD1 (6 bases). Trimming took 5 bases from V and 5 from J, leaving 12 bases between them. CDR3 length equals 13 residues. The CDR3 loop reads CASSTGLRETQYF. Here the CDR3 DNA reads TGTGCCAGCAGTACAGGGCTCCGGGAGACCCAGTACTTC.

This chain uses TRBV5-1 with TRBJ2-1; 13 bases align to TRBD2. Germline values: CDR1 SGHRS, CDR2 YFSETQ. The CDR3 length is 15 residues. Losses at the gene ends were 4 bases for V and 9 bases for J; bases not matched to a gene: 7. Here the CDR3 DNA reads TGCGCCAGCAGCGCCGGGACTAGCGGGAAAAGTGAGCAGTTCTTC. Amino acid sequence: CASSAGTSGKSEQFF.

The V gene is TRBV28, the J gene TRBJ1-6; D not resolved. Germline loops: CDR1 MDHEN, CDR2 SYDVKM. Between the trimmed V and J ends, which lost 4 bases and 7 bases, there was a span of 11 bases. The CDR3 runs 14 residues. CDR3 nucleotide sequence: TGTGCCAGCAGTTCTCCGAGAGGGAATTCACCCCTCCACTTT. Encoded protein: CASSSPRGNSPLHF.

The chain links TRBV5-4 to TRBJ1-3; D uncertain. Germline V gene data show CDR1 as SGHNT and CDR2 as YYREEE (reference sequence). The ends were cut back, 0 bases at V and 0 bases at J, with 7 bases in the middle. The CDR3 contains 15 residues. CDR3 DNA sequence: TGTGCCAGCAGCTTGGTCGGGAGCTCTGGAAACACCATATATTTT. It specifies CASSLVGSSGNTIYF.

The rearrangement links TRBV5-4 to TRBJ2-7; 7 nucleotides align to TRBD1. CDR1 SGHNT and CDR2 YYREEE come from the germline V gene (reference sequence). The CDR3 spans 13 residues. V gave up 4 bases and J gave up 1 base; unmatched junction bases: 2. The CDR3 loop is CASSVGQSYEQYF. CDR3 bases: TGTGCCAGCAGCGTGGGACAGTCCTACGAGCAGTACTTC.

This chain links TRBV4-1 with TRBJ1-6, with 9 bases matching TRBD1. The V segment lost 1 base and the J segment 8 bases; nucleotides outside the gene matches: 3. This CDR3 is built from 15 residues. Looked up from germline, CDR1 is MGHRA and CDR2 is YSYEKL. The CDR3 region is CASSQAGTGYSPLHF. CDR3 nucleotide sequence: TGCGCCAGCAGCCAAGCCGGGACAGGGTATTCACCCCTCCACTTT.

This clone has a single count. This chain connects TRBV3-1 (or the pseudogene TRBV3-2) to TRBJ2-5, with 9 bases lining up with TRBD1. The germline V gene has CDR1 LGHDT and CDR2 YNNKEL (reference sequence). The CDR3 sequence is 16 residues long. The V segment lost 0 bases and the J segment 5 bases; nucleotides outside the gene matches: 7. CDR3 DNA: TGTGCCAGCAGCCAAGATTGGGGACAGGGTAAGGAGACCCAGTACTTC. Translating it yields CASSQDWGQGKETQYF.

This clone was picked up a small number of times. The rearrangement joins TRBV6-6 to TRBJ2-7, with 9 bases fitting TRBD2. After removal of 7 bases from V and 5 bases from J, the junction contained 9 bases not matched to a gene. The CDR3 runs to 14 residues. Germline CDR1 reads MNHNY; CDR2 reads SVGAGI (reference sequence). Written as DNA, the CDR3 is TGTGCCAGCAAGGGGGGACTAGCCTTCGACGAGCAGTACTTC. It yields the protein CASKGGLAFDEQYF.

This clone came up a few times. The chain combines TRBV18 with TRBJ2-4; tentative D call: TRBD2 (6 bases). CDR1 and CDR2 from the germline V gene are KGHSH and LQKENI. With 1 base removed from V and 1 base from J, the gap between germline ends came to 11 bases. This CDR3 has 16 residues. CDR3 in amino acids: CASSPLGGFAKNIQYF. CDR3 bases: TGTGCCAGCTCACCACTCGGGGGATTTGCCAAAAACATTCAGTACTTC.

The count of this clone is one. The V gene is TRBV27, the J gene TRBJ2-7, with a tentative D call TRBD1 (6 bases). The ends were cut back, 3 bases at V and 6 bases at J, with 15 bases in the middle. This CDR3 has 14 amino acids. CDR1 MNHEY and CDR2 SMNVEV come from the germline V gene (reference sequence). The CDR3 sequence is CASSFFDRLVEQYF. CDR3 bases: TGTGCCAGCAGTTTTTTCGACAGGCTGGTCGAGCAGTACTTC.

The genes are TRBV9 and TRBJ2-3, with D possibly matching TRBD2 (5 bases). Germline values: CDR1 SGDLS, CDR2 YYNGEE. This CDR3 is 15 amino acids long. The germline V and J ends were trimmed by 4 bases and 3 bases, with 15 bases remaining between them. CDR3 DNA sequence: TGTGCCAGCAGCCCCGATATGGGCGGGACAGATACGCAGTATTTT. It yields the protein CASSPDMGGTDTQYF.

This clone was seen a handful of times. The J gene is TRBJ2-7, the V gene TRBV6-5; tentatively, D is TRBD1 (6 bases). V was pared by 5 bases and J by 9 bases, with 23 bases between. CDR3 length: 15 amino acids. The germline gives CDR1 MNHEY, CDR2 SVGAGI. The CDR3 reads CASSTNRVGFDRQYF. The CDR3 DNA follows: TGTGCCAGCAGTACCAACAGGGTTGGCTTCGATCGGCAGTACTTC.

This chain links TRBV12-3 or TRBV12-4 with TRBJ2-1, with D tentatively TRBD1 (6 bases). The CDR3 sequence is 12 residues long. V was pared by 5 bases and J by 11 bases, with 13 bases between. The CDR3 bases are TGTGCCAGCAGTCCCGCGACAGGTCAGCAGTTCTTC. This codes for CASSPATGQQFF.

The chain is built from TRBV30 and TRBJ1-6; D unresolved. The CDR3 sequence is 16 residues long. CDR1 GTSNPN and CDR2 SVGIG come from the germline V gene (reference sequence). The V gene lost 2 bases and the J gene lost 2 bases, with 13 bases spanning the gap. CDR3 loop: CAWSPLRVTYNSPLHF. In nucleotides, the CDR3 is TGTGCCTGGAGTCCTCTGAGGGTGACCTATAATTCACCCCTCCACTTT.

The rearrangement links TRBV29-1 to TRBJ2-1; 9 nucleotides align to TRBD1. Germline V gene sequence: CDR1 SQVTM, CDR2 ANQGSEA. CDR3 length equals 13 residues. J gave up 5 bases and V 6 bases, and 5 bases lay outside the gene matches. The CDR3 protein is CSVDRGRNNEQFF. Written as DNA, the CDR3 is TGCAGCGTCGACAGGGGGAGAAACAATGAGCAGTTCTTC.

This chain joins TRBV10-3 and TRBJ1-6; no clear D. The CDR3 has 14 residues. Germline V gene sequence: CDR1 ENHRY, CDR2 SYGVKD. V was cut by 11 bases and J by 4 bases, with 15 bases left in between. CDR3 region: CASRREEYNSPLHF. The CDR3 DNA sequence: TGTGCCTCCCGTAGGGAGGAATATAATTCACCCCTCCACTTT.

The chain recombines TRBV10-3 with TRBJ2-1, with D possibly being TRBD2 (6 bases). The ends were cut back, 8 bases at V and 5 bases at J, with 13 bases in the middle. This CDR3 spans 13 amino acids. In germline, CDR1 is ENHRY, CDR2 SYGVKD. In nucleotides, the CDR3 is TGTGCCATCGCTAGCGAGGGACACAATGAGCAGTTCTTC. Translation gives CAIASEGHNEQFF.

The chain combines TRBV5-4 with TRBJ1-1; 9 nucleotides agree with TRBD1. V shed 4 bases and J 1 base; nucleotides not matched to a gene: 11. CDR1 and CDR2 (germline): SGHNT, YYREEE (reference sequence). The CDR3 has 17 amino acids. CDR3 bases: TGTGCCAGCAGCCCGGACAGGGGCAGGGGGCGGAACACTGAAGCTTTCTTT. This gives the protein CASSPDRGRGRNTEAFF.

The chain employs TRBV27 and TRBJ2-1; 9 nucleotides match TRBD2. The V and J ends lost 3 bases and 9 bases, in that order; junction bases with no gene match: 9. CDR3 length equals 15 residues. Germline V CDR1 and CDR2: MNHEY, SMNVEV (reference sequence). CDR3 loop: CASSFSGSFPSEQFF. CDR3 sequence (DNA): TGTGCCAGCAGTTTTAGCGGGAGCTTCCCCAGTGAGCAGTTCTTC.

The genes are TRBV29-1 and TRBJ2-6; D is ambiguous. The ends were cut back, 6 bases at V and 0 bases at J, with 6 bases in the middle. This CDR3 has 13 amino acids. Looked up from germline, CDR1 is SQVTM and CDR2 is ANQGSEA. The CDR3 loop reads CSVYSSGANVLTF. CDR3 coding DNA: TGCAGCGTGTACAGCTCTGGGGCCAACGTCCTGACTTTC.

The chain combines TRBV27 with TRBJ2-3; weak D call: TRBD1 (6 bases). Germline lookup yields CDR1 MNHEY and CDR2 SMNVEV (reference sequence). This CDR3 contains 14 residues. The V and J ends lost 3 bases and 2 bases respectively, with 9 bases between them. Written as DNA, the CDR3 is TGTGCCAGCAGTTTCAGGGGTACCACAGATACGCAGTATTTT. Translating it yields CASSFRGTTDTQYF.

The J gene is TRBJ2-3, the V gene TRBV9; 8 nucleotides match TRBD2. CDR1 is SGDLS, CDR2 YYNGEE, per germline. The V and J ends lost 0 bases and 8 bases, in that order; junction bases with no gene match: 8. This CDR3 is 15 amino acids long. The CDR3 protein is CASSVGVSGVGTQYF. The DNA for the CDR3 is TGTGCCAGCAGCGTAGGGGTTAGCGGGGTGGGTACGCAGTATTTT.

V is TRBV19 and J is TRBJ1-1; TRBD1 is a possible D gene (5 bases). CDR3 length equals 13 residues. From germline, CDR1 is LNHDA and CDR2 SQIVND (reference sequence). Trimming shortened V by 5 bases and J by 1 base, and 8 bases separated the two germline ends. The CDR3 reads CASSFGANTEAFF. The CDR3 DNA is TGTGCCAGTAGTTTTGGGGCGAACACTGAAGCTTTCTTT.

The V and J genes are TRBV11-2 and TRBJ2-1; 7 bases map to TRBD1. V shed 5 bases, J shed 5 bases, and the junction held 15 bases outside the gene matches. CDR1 SGHAT and CDR2 FQNNGV come from the germline V gene. The CDR3 totals 17 residues. The CDR3 DNA is TGTGCCAGCAGCCCAGGAATTCGCCTACAGGGGAACAATGAGCAGTTCTTC. It translates to CASSPGIRLQGNNEQFF. Full variable domain (outside the CDR3, taken from reference TRBV11-2 and TRBJ2-1): EAGVAQSPRYKIIEKRQSVAFWCNPISGHATLYWYQQILGQGPKLLIQFQNNGVVDDSQLPKDRFSAERLKGVDSTLKIQPAKLEDSAVYLCASSPGIRLQGNNEQFFGPGTRLTVL.

The CDR3 bases are TGTGCCAGCAGTTGGGGAGGGGATGGCTACACCTTC. It encodes CASSWGGDGYTF. This chain uses TRBV28 with TRBJ1-2, with D perhaps matching TRBD1 (5 bases). This CDR3 is built from 12 residues. CDR1 and CDR2 from the germline V gene are MDHEN and SYDVKM. Trimming removed 4 bases from V and 6 bases from J, with 9 bases in between.

The chain links TRBV5-1 to TRBJ2-2, with 8 positions matching TRBD2. The CDR3 runs to 20 residues. Trimming removed 2 bases from V and 0 bases from J; junction bases left unmatched: 15. Germline V gene lookup returns CDR1 SGHRS and CDR2 YFSETQ. The CDR3 spells CASSFAIGLAGSPNTGELFF. The CDR3 region has the DNA TGCGCCAGCAGCTTCGCCATAGGGCTAGCGGGCTCTCCGAACACCGGGGAGCTGTTTTTT.